What follows are 13 T cell receptor beta chains derived from one specimen sequenced in a study of beta chain features in type 1 diabetes. General study points: Among patients with Type 1 diabetes, TCRB CDR3s were moderately but significantly shorter in every one of the four CD4+ subsets.

The antigens for these receptors are not known. Sequencing targeted expressed TCRB transcripts, as all isolated RNA had been reverse transcribed. TCRdb's copy holds only in-frame clones and misses some; the assay was immunoSEQ multiplex PCR. The table lists 100,000 to 150,000 clones, 17% of them singletons. Specimen: central memory CD4+ T cells from blood. Receptors originate from a man between 18 and 35 years old with type 1 diabetes.

The rearrangement links TRBV30 to TRBJ1-2; D is perhaps TRBD1 (6 bases). Deletions cut 3 bases from V and 12 bases from J, with 20 bases between. Germline V gene data show CDR1 as GTSNPN and CDR2 as SVGIG (reference sequence). CDR3 size: 13 residues. The CDR3 here is CAWSPDRYGGDTF. The CDR3 region has the DNA TGTGCCTGGAGCCCCGACCGCTACGGGGGCGACACCTTC.

This clone was detected only a few times. The chain uses TRBV2 and TRBJ1-4, with D unresolved. The CDR3 is 14 amino acids. Germline V gene lookup returns CDR1 SNHLY and CDR2 FYNNEI. V was cut by 4 bases and J by 3 bases, with 9 bases left in between. CDR3 protein: CASSVQISNEKLFF. CDR3 DNA sequence: TGTGCCAGCAGTGTACAGATCTCTAATGAAAAACTGTTTTTT.

The V gene is TRBV5-4, the J gene TRBJ1-2, with TRBD1 matching 10 bases. The germline V gene encodes CDR1 SGHNT and CDR2 YYREEE (reference sequence). The CDR3 is made up of 15 amino acids. V lost 2 bases and J lost 5; bases outside the gene matches: 6. DNA of the CDR3: TGTGCCAGCAGCTTCCCGGGACAGGGGAGGTATGGCTACACCTTC. Protein: CASSFPGQGRYGYTF.

The chain recombines TRBV7-6 with TRBJ2-7, with D possibly being TRBD1 (5 bases). Deletions cut 5 bases from V and 1 base from J, with 9 bases between. Germline CDR1 SGHVS, CDR2 FNYEAQ. The CDR3 spans 13 residues. The CDR3 region is CASSTTDSYEQYF. The CDR3 region has the DNA TGTGCCAGCAGCACGACAGATTCCTACGAGCAGTACTTC.

The rearrangement uses TRBV30 and TRBJ2-5; D is undetermined. CDR3 size: 13 residues. V was clipped by 1 base and J by 2 bases, with 8 bases between them. CDR1 GTSNPN and CDR2 SVGIG come from the germline V gene (reference sequence). The CDR3 protein is CAWSAGPQETQYF. The CDR3 DNA reads as TGTGCCTGGAGTGCCGGGCCGCAAGAGACCCAGTACTTC.

V usage is TRBV28 and J usage is TRBJ1-3; D call uncertain. Germline V gene sequence: CDR1 MDHEN, CDR2 SYDVKM. The CDR3 loop spans 12 amino acids. Trimming removed 11 bases from V and 4 bases from J, with 12 bases in between. CDR3 DNA: TGTGCCTGTAGACATCTCGGAAACACCATATATTTT. Translating it yields CACRHLGNTIYF.

This clone appeared a few times. The chain recombines TRBV2 with TRBJ1-6, with 9 bases identical to TRBD1. There are 15 residues in the CDR3. Per germline, CDR1 SNHLY and CDR2 FYNNEI. V lost 4 bases to trimming and J lost 8 bases; unmatched junction nucleotides: 6. The CDR3 bases are TGTGCCAGCAGTGCCGGACAGGGGAATCATTCACCCCTCCACTTT. Protein: CASSAGQGNHSPLHF.

The chain has TRBV5-1 and TRBJ2-7; a possible D gene is TRBD1 (5 bases). V lost 0 bases to trimming and J lost 3 bases, with 7 bases between them. CDR1 SGHRS and CDR2 YFSETQ come from the germline V gene. The CDR3 is 13 amino acids. The CDR3 bases are TGCGCCAGCAGCTTGGGACAGTACTACGAGCAGTACTTC. Translating gives CASSLGQYYEQYF.

The rearrangement links TRBV7-2 to TRBJ1-4, with 9 bases matching TRBD1. V shed 4 bases, J shed 8 bases, and the junction held 5 bases outside the gene matches. CDR3 length: 14 amino acids. Germline CDR1 is SGHTA and CDR2 is FQGNSA. CDR3 coding DNA: TGTGCCAGCAGCTCGGACAGGGGAGGGGAAAAACTGTTTTTT. It yields the protein CASSSDRGGEKLFF.

The chain uses TRBV6-6 and TRBJ1-2, with a possible D match to TRBD1 (6 bases). The CDR3 has 15 residues. Germline CDR1 is MNHNY and CDR2 is SVGAGI (reference sequence). Between the trimmed V and J ends, which lost 11 bases and 7 bases, there was a span of 26 bases. The CDR3 sequence: CAGSKFQGISGGYTF. CDR3 sequence (DNA): TGTGCCGGGTCCAAATTCCAGGGGATTTCAGGTGGCTACACCTTC.

This clone was counted only a few times. This chain joins TRBV6-5 and TRBJ2-1; D is undetermined. The CDR3 is 11 residues long. V lost 8 bases and J lost 6, with 8 bases in between. Germline V gene data show CDR1 as MNHEY and CDR2 as SVGAGI. The DNA for the CDR3 is TGTGCCAGCTCACATGGCAATGAGCAGTTCTTC. It is translated as CASSHGNEQFF.

CDR3 bases: TGTGCCAGCAATCGGGGGTCCCACACTGAAGCTTTCTTT. As protein: CASNRGSHTEAFF. This chain connects TRBV6-5 to TRBJ1-1; D perhaps matches TRBD1 (5 bases). Germline-derived CDR1 and CDR2 are MNHEY and SVGAGI. The CDR3 is 13 residues long. The germline V and J ends were trimmed by 7 bases and 3 bases, with 12 bases remaining between them.

CDR3 residues: CASSSVQNYEQYF. For the CDR3, the DNA is TGTGCCAGTAGCTCTGTACAGAACTACGAGCAGTACTTC. The V gene is TRBV19, the J gene TRBJ2-7; D is unclear. Germline loops: CDR1 LNHDA, CDR2 SQIVND (reference sequence). V was shortened by 6 bases and J by 3 bases, with 12 bases between the two germline ends. There are 13 residues in the CDR3.